The sequence of this T cell receptor beta chain was determined in a study of shared clonotypes between healthy human individuals. Findings and caveats of the study: Memory subsets generally showed smaller estimated richness than naive subsets did.

Healthy adults negative for HIV, lacking recent acute infections or vaccinations, served as donors. Of note for this clone: Its target is not known.

TCRdb's table, derived via immunoSEQ multiplex PCR, lists solely in-frame clones and lacks some. Of 2 million to 2.5 million clones in the sample, under 95% are singletons; the top ten hold roughly 0.34%. With V trimmed by 0 bases and J by 3 bases, 11 bases remained unmatched. The CDR3 extends over 19 amino acids. CDR1 SGHAT and CDR2 FQNNGV come from the germline V gene. The TCR originated in a man aged 18 to 35 in good health. Some clones in this sample may be carry-over from other donors' samples. Sequencing was performed on naive CD4+ T cells from PBMCs. Subset meaning: CD45RA+ positively selected. This chain uses TRBV11-2 with TRBJ2-1, with 10 bases matching TRBD2. CDR3 in amino acids: CASSLESGLAGVNYNEQFF. Written as DNA, the CDR3 is TGTGCCAGCAGCTTAGAGTCAGGGCTAGCGGGAGTGAACTACAATGAGCAGTTCTTC.